A selection of T cell receptor beta chains follows, all from one sample in a study of blood T cell repertoires in COVID-19. Profiling relied on immunoSEQ multiplex PCR, and the TCRdb table lists in-frame clones only, not all of them. Of around 170,000 clones in the sample, 88% were seen once. Specimen: peripheral blood. These receptors all come from a man aged 55 to 69 with acute or convalescent COVID-19. CDR3s include the opening cysteine and the closing phenylalanine or tryptophan. The D gene is left open where the match is weak. For some rows the clone size is stated as once, few or many, or as a class when expanded; others skip it.

J gene,V gene,CDR3 length,D gene,clone size,CDR3 protein,CDR3 DNA
TRBJ1-1,TRBV18,14,TRBD1,NA,CASSLTGVYTEAFF,TGTGCCAGCTCACTTACAGGGGTCTACACTGAAGCTTTCTTT
TRBJ2-7,TRBV28,12,NA,once,CASSLGGYEQYF,TGTGCCAGCAGTCTTGGAGGATACGAGCAGTACTTC
TRBJ1-5,TRBV5-1,21,TRBD1,once,CASSLGTAGQGAGGSNQPQHF,TGCGCCAGCAGCCTCGGAACTGCGGGACAGGGGGCGGGTGGTAGCAATCAGCCCCAGCATTTT
TRBJ1-1,TRBV6-5,14,NA,once,CASSPRSMNTEAFF,TGTGCCAGCAGCCCCCGGTCCATGAACACTGAAGCTTTCTTT
TRBJ2-3,TRBV7-2,18,TRBD2,once,CASSLAGGWGGSTDTQYF,TGTGCCAGCAGCTTAGCGGGAGGCTGGGGGGGGAGCACAGATACGCAGTATTTT
TRBJ2-2,TRBV5-4,14,NA,NA,CASSADINTGELFF,TGTGCCAGCAGCGCGGACATAAACACCGGGGAGCTGTTTTTT
TRBJ2-7,TRBV15,15,NA,NA,CATSPVGTPTYEQYF,TGTGCCACCAGCCCCGTCGGGACACCAACCTACGAGCAGTACTTC
TRBJ1-4,TRBV27,14,TRBD1,NA,CASSSDREEEKLFF,TGTGCCAGCAGTTCGGACAGGGAAGAGGAAAAACTGTTTTTT
TRBJ1-1,TRBV11-3,12,NA,NA,CASSLAGTEAFF,TGTGCCAGCAGCCTTGCCGGCACTGAAGCTTTCTTT
TRBJ2-5,TRBV11-3,16,TRBD1,once,CASSPRQGARGETQYF,TGTGCCAGCAGCCCGAGACAGGGGGCGAGGGGAGAGACCCAGTACTTC
TRBJ1-4,TRBV27,15,TRBD1,NA,CASRPRQGFNEKLFF,TGTGCCAGCAGACCAAGACAGGGGTTTAATGAAAAACTGTTTTTT
TRBJ1-3,TRBV25-1,16,TRBD1,NA,CASSKTGRESGNTIYF,TGTGCCAGCAGTAAGACAGGGCGCGAATCTGGAAACACCATATATTTT
TRBJ1-5,TRBV24-1,15,TRBD1,NA,CATSETGLGNQPQHF,TGTGCCACCAGCGAGACAGGGTTGGGCAATCAGCCCCAGCATTTT
TRBJ2-7,TRBV6-5,14,TRBD2,NA,CASSRTSGSYEQYF,TGTGCCAGCAGCCGGACTAGCGGGAGTTACGAGCAGTACTTC
TRBJ2-2,TRBV27,16,NA,once,CATPRVRATNTGELFF,TGTGCCACCCCGAGGGTGAGAGCCACGAACACCGGGGAGCTGTTTTTT
TRBJ2-5,TRBV24-1,14,TRBD1,NA,CATSDIGTEETQYF,TGTGCCACCAGTGACATTGGGACAGAAGAGACCCAGTACTTC
TRBJ1-1,TRBV9,15,NA,NA,CASSPRGGTNTEAFF,TGTGCCAGCAGCCCCCGGGGGGGAACCAACACTGAAGCTTTCTTT
TRBJ1-1,TRBV5-1,12,NA,NA,CASRQLNTEAFF,TGCGCCAGTAGACAGCTGAACACTGAAGCTTTCTTT
TRBJ1-6,TRBV2,12,NA,NA,CASKEPNSPLHF,TGTGCCAGCAAAGAGCCAAATTCACCCCTCCACTTT
TRBJ1-3,TRBV7-2,15,NA,NA,CASSLWGGSGNTIYF,TGTGCCAGCAGCTTATGGGGCGGCTCTGGAAACACCATATATTTT
TRBJ2-3,TRBV7-9,13,NA,NA,CASSLPPGDTQYF,TGTGCCAGCAGCTTGCCCCCGGGGGATACGCAGTATTTT
TRBJ2-2,TRBV6-5,15,TRBD1,once,CASRRQGSNTGELFF,TGTGCCAGCAGGAGACAGGGGTCGAACACCGGGGAGCTGTTTTTT
TRBJ2-1,TRBV12-3/TRBV12-4,13,NA,once,CASSFTRDNEQFF,TGTGCCAGCAGTTTTACACGGGACAATGAGCAGTTCTTC
TRBJ1-4,TRBV27,14,NA,NA,CASRLMGPNEKLFF,TGTGCCAGCAGATTAATGGGCCCTAATGAAAAACTGTTTTTT
TRBJ2-1,TRBV15,14,TRBD2,NA,CATSGGGTFNEQFF,TGTGCCACCAGCGGGGGGGGGACCTTCAATGAGCAGTTCTTC